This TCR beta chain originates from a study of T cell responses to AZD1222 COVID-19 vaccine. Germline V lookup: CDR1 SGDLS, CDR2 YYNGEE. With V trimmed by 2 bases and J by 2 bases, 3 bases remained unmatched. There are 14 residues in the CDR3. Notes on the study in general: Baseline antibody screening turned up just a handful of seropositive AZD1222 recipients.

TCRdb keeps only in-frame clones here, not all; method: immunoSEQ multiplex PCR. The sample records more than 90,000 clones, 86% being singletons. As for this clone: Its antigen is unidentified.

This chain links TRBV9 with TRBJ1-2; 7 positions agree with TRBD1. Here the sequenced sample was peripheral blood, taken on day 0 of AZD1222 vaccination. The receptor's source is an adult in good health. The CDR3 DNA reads TGTGCCAGCAGCGTCCACAGGGGAAACTATGGCTACACCTTC. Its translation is CASSVHRGNYGYTF.